The entry that follows covers one T cell receptor beta chain sequence. Its antigen is undetermined. The V segment lost 5 bases and the J segment 4 bases; nucleotides outside the gene matches: 6. Germline V gives CDR1 SGHTA, CDR2 FQGTGA. The CDR3 spans 14 residues. CDR3 and TCR beta VDJ profiling relied on a genomic DNA template. TCRdb re-analysed the reads in MiXCR, keeping a single row per CDR3 protein. The top ten clones hold about 32% of a sample with about 100,000 distinct CDR3 sequences, 51% of them seen once. This entry comes from a study of CD8+CD57+ T cells in acquired aplastic anemia. In the study overall: There were approximately 9.9 million reads, on average, for CD4+ cells from healthy donors.

Study-wide results and limits: The CD8+ Simpson's diversity of patients and controls was not significantly different. Found in both controls and patients were almost 30 CD8+ CDR3 sequences.

V usage is TRBV7-3 and J usage is TRBJ2-7, with 9 bases lining up with TRBD1. Sample: sorted CD4+, CD8+, or CD8+CD57+ T cells (not recorded which) from PBMCs. This receptor was identified in a human donor in good health, serving as a control. The CDR3 sequence is CASSRGQGRYEQYF. The CDR3 DNA follows: TGTGCCAGCAGCCGCGGACAGGGGAGATACGAGCAGTACTTC. Looking up the rest from reference TRBV7-3 and TRBJ2-7 gives the full variable domain: GAGVSQTPSNKVTEKGKYVELRCDPISGHTALYWYRQSLGQGPEFLIYFQGTGAADDSGLPNDRFFAVRPEGSVSTLKIQRTERGDSAVYLCASSRGQGRYEQYFGPGTRLTVT.